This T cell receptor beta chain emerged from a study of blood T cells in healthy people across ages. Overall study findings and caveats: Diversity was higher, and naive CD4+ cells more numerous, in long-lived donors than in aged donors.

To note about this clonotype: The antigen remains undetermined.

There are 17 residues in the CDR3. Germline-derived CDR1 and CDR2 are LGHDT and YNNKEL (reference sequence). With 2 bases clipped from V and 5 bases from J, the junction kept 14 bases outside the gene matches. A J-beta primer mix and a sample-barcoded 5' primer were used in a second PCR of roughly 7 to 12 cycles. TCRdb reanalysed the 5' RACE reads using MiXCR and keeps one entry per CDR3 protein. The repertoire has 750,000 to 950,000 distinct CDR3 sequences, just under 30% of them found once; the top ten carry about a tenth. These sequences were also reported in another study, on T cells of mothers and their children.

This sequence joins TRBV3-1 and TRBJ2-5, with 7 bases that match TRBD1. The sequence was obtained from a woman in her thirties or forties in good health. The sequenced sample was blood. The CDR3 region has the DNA TGTGCCAGCAGCCAATATACCGACAGGGTAGAGTCGGAGACCCAGTACTTC. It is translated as CASSQYTDRVESETQYF.